The 9 T cell receptor beta chains listed next were all sequenced from one sample in a study of tumor-infiltrating lymphocytes in oesophageal squamous cell carcinoma. Each CDR3 protein gets one entry after TCRdb re-called the PCR reads with MiXCR. The repertoire holds about 7,100 distinct CDR3 sequences, with roughly 14% as singletons. Sequenced: blood. The source is a male donor with esophageal squamous cell carcinoma.

Ten or more counts support this clonotype. This rearrangement joins TRBV10-2 to TRBJ2-7; the D is unclear. The CDR3 consists of 11 residues. Trimming took off 3 bases at V and 4 bases at J, with 4 bases between the two ends. Germline CDR1 is WSHSY and CDR2 is SAAADI. CDR3 DNA sequence: TGCGCCAGCAGTGACACGTACGAGCAGTACTTC. Translation gives CASSDTYEQYF.

This clonotype came up many times. V usage is TRBV10-3 and J usage is TRBJ1-5; D gene uncertain. CDR3 length: 14 amino acids. CDR1 ENHRY and CDR2 SYGVKD come from the germline V gene. V dropped 10 bases and J dropped 0 bases, with 13 bases sitting between them. In DNA, the CDR3 is TGTGCCACAACCACCGGATATAGCAATCAGCCCCAGCATTTT. Its protein product is CATTTGYSNQPQHF.

This clonotype was detected ten times or more. CDR3 region: CASSGTGESYEQYF. CDR3 coding DNA: TGTGCCAGCAGTGGAACTGGAGAATCCTACGAGCAGTACTTC. The chain carries TRBV6-1 and TRBJ2-7; no reliable D call. V lost 4 bases, J lost 1 base, and 11 bases lay in between. The CDR3 has 14 amino acids. In germline, CDR1 is MNHNS, CDR2 SASEGT.

A few counts support this clonotype. The genes are TRBV9 and TRBJ2-2, with unresolved D. The CDR3 extends over 15 amino acids. Germline V gives CDR1 SGDLS, CDR2 YYNGEE. Trimming left V 0 bases short and J 5 bases short, with 11 bases between. The CDR3 spells CASSVVPDETGELFF. The CDR3 DNA follows: TGTGCCAGCAGCGTAGTCCCGGACGAGACCGGGGAGCTGTTTTTT. The entire variable domain, with the rest obtained from reference TRBV9 and TRBJ2-2, is as follows: DSGVTQTPKHLITATGQRVTLRCSPRSGDLSVYWYQQSLDQGLQFLIQYYNGEERAKGNILERFSAQQFPDLHSELNLSSLELGDSALYFCASSVVPDETGELFFGEGSRLTVL.

This clonotype ranks as medium-sized. This chain joins TRBV7-2 and TRBJ1-1, with D hard to call. The germline V and J ends were trimmed by 5 bases and 2 bases, with 15 bases remaining between them. The CDR3 has 15 amino acids. The germline V gene encodes CDR1 SGHTA and CDR2 FQGNSA. The CDR3 DNA reads as TGTGCCAGCAGCCCAGCTTCAGGAGGTAACACTGAAGCTTTCTTT. Its translation is CASSPASGGNTEAFF.

This clonotype was observed at least ten times. This rearrangement joins TRBV28 to TRBJ2-1; 8 nucleotides align to TRBD2. The junction had 3 bases not matched to a gene; V was cut back by 6 bases and J by 2 bases. From germline, CDR1 is MDHEN and CDR2 SYDVKM. This CDR3 has 14 amino acids. CDR3 residues: CASRTGGTYNEQFF. The CDR3 coding sequence is TGTGCCAGCAGGACGGGGGGGACCTACAATGAGCAGTTCTTC.

This clonotype has ten or more counts. J is TRBJ1-1 and V is TRBV5-4; unclear D gene. The CDR3 is made up of 16 amino acids. V shed 0 bases and J shed 0 bases, with 12 bases lying between them. Per the germline V gene, CDR1 is SGHNT and CDR2 is YYREEE (reference sequence). The CDR3 reads CASSLDSNRVNTEAFF. Here the CDR3 DNA reads TGTGCCAGCAGCTTGGACTCTAACCGGGTGAACACTGAAGCTTTCTTT.

Remarks on this clonotype: The missing conserved phenylalanine or tryptophan at the end of this CDR3 makes a read error likely. It is unclear where the CDR3 begins or ends on the DNA, so no DNA is shown, and the CDR3 is as TCRdb lists it. The chain joins TRBV10-3 to TRBJ2-7. The CDR3 is made up of 16 amino acids, end residues included. Per the germline V gene, CDR1 is ENHRY and CDR2 is SYGVKD. The CDR3: CAISESTQGSGYTFGS.

This clonotype was seen many times. The chain employs TRBV5-8 and TRBJ2-1; 16 nucleotides line up with TRBD2. Germline V gene data show CDR1 as SGHTS and CDR2 as YDEGEE. Trimming removed 4 bases from V and 4 bases from J; junction bases left unmatched: 11. The CDR3 length is 19 residues. The CDR3 region has the DNA TGTGCCAGCAGCCCCTCGGGACTAGCGGGGGGGCGGTATTACAATGAGCAGTTCTTC. It translates to CASSPSGLAGGRYYNEQFF.